A selection of T cell receptor beta chains follows, all from one sample in a study of Ad26.COV2.S vaccination and SARS-CoV-2 variants. Only in-frame clones appear in the TCRdb table, and some are missing; sequencing was by immunoSEQ multiplex PCR. The sample records some 340,000 clones, just over 85% being singletons. Sequenced here: peripheral blood, sampled in a trial of Ad26.COV2.S vaccine versus placebo. The receptor source for this set is a person aged 18-60 years who received the Ad26.COV2.S COVID-19 vaccine or a placebo. Each CDR3 is given with its conserved first and last residue. The order of the fields is V gene, J gene, CDR3 protein.

V gene: TRBV5-1; J gene: TRBJ2-5; CDR3 protein: CASSMGLAGAQETQYF
V gene: TRBV6-2/TRBV6-3; J gene: TRBJ2-7; CDR3 protein: CASSYGGDSYEQYF
V gene: TRBV30; J gene: TRBJ1-6; CDR3 protein: CAWRGNGGSPLHF
V gene: TRBV9; J gene: TRBJ2-2; CDR3 protein: CASSVVGAGTGELFF
V gene: TRBV6-1; J gene: TRBJ1-2; CDR3 protein: CASSEGGLRGLYGYTF
V gene: TRBV19; J gene: TRBJ2-7; CDR3 protein: CASSIVGTGGTRQYF
V gene: TRBV6-4; J gene: TRBJ2-7; CDR3 protein: CATCREGAYEQYF
V gene: TRBV29-1; J gene: TRBJ1-1; CDR3 protein: CSVGLGTEAFF
V gene: TRBV23-1; J gene: TRBJ1-2; CDR3 protein: CASSQSEPYYGYTF
V gene: TRBV9; J gene: TRBJ2-5; CDR3 protein: CASSVDVGPQETQYF
V gene: TRBV5-1; J gene: TRBJ1-4; CDR3 protein: CASSPWRTGTTENEKLFF
V gene: TRBV29-1; J gene: TRBJ1-2; CDR3 protein: CSVEAPGRPNGYTF
V gene: TRBV6-5; J gene: TRBJ2-3; CDR3 protein: CATHSGGPSTDTQYF
V gene: TRBV10-2; J gene: TRBJ1-1; CDR3 protein: CASTIYGRDTEAFF
V gene: TRBV10-2; J gene: TRBJ1-1; CDR3 protein: CASSPGVTTTEAFF
V gene: TRBV30; J gene: TRBJ2-3; CDR3 protein: CAWSLGPGRTTDTQYF
V gene: TRBV14; J gene: TRBJ2-7; CDR3 protein: CASSQDRGWGNSYEQYF
V gene: TRBV19; J gene: TRBJ2-1; CDR3 protein: CASSIKGLAGGYNEQFF
V gene: TRBV7-6; J gene: TRBJ1-5; CDR3 protein: CASSLAGQPQHF
V gene: TRBV6-6; J gene: TRBJ2-3; CDR3 protein: CASSYAQGRDTQYF
V gene: TRBV19; J gene: TRBJ2-7; CDR3 protein: CASSIGTAISYEQYF
V gene: TRBV30; J gene: TRBJ1-2; CDR3 protein: CASSPGLGSYGYTF
V gene: TRBV5-4; J gene: TRBJ2-2; CDR3 protein: CASSFMSGNTGELFF
V gene: TRBV3-1/TRBV3-2; J gene: TRBJ2-5; CDR3 protein: CASSPPGTSGQETQYF
V gene: TRBV6-2/TRBV6-3; J gene: TRBJ2-3; CDR3 protein: CASSADRGFTDTQYF
V gene: TRBV14; J gene: TRBJ2-7; CDR3 protein: CASSQVQGAREQYF
V gene: TRBV7-6; J gene: TRBJ2-3; CDR3 protein: CASSLASGGLTDTQYF
V gene: TRBV9; J gene: TRBJ1-3; CDR3 protein: CASSVDGERNTIYF
V gene: TRBV10-3; J gene: TRBJ2-5; CDR3 protein: CAAKRDRRGGETQYF
V gene: TRBV5-4; J gene: TRBJ1-1; CDR3 protein: CASHGPGTVGDTEAFF
V gene: TRBV3-1/TRBV3-2; J gene: TRBJ1-2; CDR3 protein: CASSPRDSSNYGYTF
V gene: TRBV7-9; J gene: TRBJ1-2; CDR3 protein: CASSFNRDRGAYGYTF
V gene: TRBV3-1/TRBV3-2; J gene: TRBJ2-3; CDR3 protein: CASSPYSGVPSGTQYF
V gene: TRBV6-1; J gene: TRBJ2-2; CDR3 protein: CASSEAVGQGGLFF
V gene: TRBV4-2; J gene: TRBJ2-3; CDR3 protein: CASSQEAAGGSDTQYF
V gene: TRBV18; J gene: TRBJ1-3; CDR3 protein: CASSERQGSAGNTIYF
V gene: TRBV15; J gene: TRBJ1-1; CDR3 protein: CATSRNRESSTEAFF
V gene: TRBV7-2; J gene: TRBJ1-1; CDR3 protein: CASSLLTGTEAFF
V gene: TRBV3-1/TRBV3-2; J gene: TRBJ1-2; CDR3 protein: CASSQDYRVQGYTF
V gene: TRBV5-5; J gene: TRBJ2-7; CDR3 protein: CASSWRTPAYEQYF
V gene: TRBV29-1; J gene: TRBJ2-3; CDR3 protein: CSVVRTVGTDTQYF
V gene: TRBV3-1/TRBV3-2; J gene: TRBJ1-2; CDR3 protein: CASSRGGAYGYTF
V gene: TRBV13; J gene: TRBJ1-2; CDR3 protein: CASSLGSYGYTF
V gene: TRBV27; J gene: TRBJ2-7; CDR3 protein: CASSPRLAGSYEQYF
V gene: TRBV11-2; J gene: TRBJ2-5; CDR3 protein: CASSSRSRGAQETQYF
V gene: TRBV30; J gene: TRBJ2-7; CDR3 protein: CAGGEQGGNF
V gene: TRBV27; J gene: TRBJ2-3; CDR3 protein: CASSRLDTGTDTQYF
V gene: TRBV5-4; J gene: TRBJ2-3; CDR3 protein: CASSPVGSGGTDTQYF
V gene: TRBV4-1; J gene: TRBJ1-1; CDR3 protein: CASSQINFIGLNTEAFF
V gene: TRBV9; J gene: TRBJ1-2; CDR3 protein: CASSSGQGSTYGYTF
V gene: TRBV4-2; J gene: TRBJ1-5; CDR3 protein: CASSQDLAEYSNQPQHF
V gene: TRBV9; J gene: TRBJ1-2; CDR3 protein: CASSGWVGGYTF
V gene: TRBV3-1/TRBV3-2; J gene: TRBJ1-1; CDR3 protein: CASSQDSYFVAFF
V gene: TRBV3-1/TRBV3-2; J gene: TRBJ1-3; CDR3 protein: CASSPTLSGNTIYF
V gene: TRBV9; J gene: TRBJ2-3; CDR3 protein: CASSVAGGGRGDTQYF
V gene: TRBV4-1; J gene: TRBJ2-4; CDR3 protein: CASSQLSTKGNIQYF
V gene: TRBV5-6; J gene: TRBJ1-2; CDR3 protein: CASSPPGGGYGYTF